This is a list of T cell receptor beta chains from one sample in a study of control samples from healthy donors and cancer patients. Generated by immunoSEQ multiplex PCR, the TCRdb table keeps only in-frame clones and is missing some. Of tens of thousands of clones in the sample, more than 70% were seen once. Input material: blood. These receptors originate from a man aged 50 to 60 in good health. The CDR3 runs from the conserved cysteine through the conserved F or W. Size is omitted from some rows. Given values are once, few, many or a class for expanded clones.

cdr3_length	j_call	v_call	clone_size	cdr3_aa
16	TRBJ2-1	TRBV11-3	NA	CASSPLDRGTYNEQFF
14	TRBJ1-1	TRBV10-3	NA	CAISLQGADTEAFF
14	TRBJ1-5	TRBV28	NA	CASRTGTVNQPQHF
14	TRBJ2-7	TRBV6-5	NA	CASSYQGQFYEQYF
15	TRBJ2-7	TRBV18	NA	CASVGQGALSHEQYF
16	TRBJ2-1	TRBV18	NA	CASSPDRGLAGSEQFF
17	TRBJ1-6	TRBV4-1	NA	CASSHSTGGDYNSPLHF
12	TRBJ2-5	TRBV2	NA	CASSETRTPKYF
13	TRBJ2-7	TRBV5-4	few	CASSAMLSHEQYF
11	TRBJ2-7	TRBV7-8	NA	CASSPQYEQYF
15	TRBJ1-1	TRBV4-2	NA	CASSQDQGGGTEAFF
13	TRBJ1-1	TRBV5-4	NA	CASSQGQYSEAFF
14	TRBJ1-1	TRBV11-3	NA	CASSPRGPGTEAFF
13	TRBJ2-1	TRBV18	NA	CASSRDRNNEQFF
14	TRBJ1-1	TRBV9	NA	CASSVTGANTEAFF
13	TRBJ2-3	TRBV7-9	NA	CASSLAVGDTQYF
15	TRBJ2-5	TRBV6-2/TRBV6-3	NA	CASSYLGRLGETQYF
14	TRBJ2-5	TRBV5-1	NA	CASSYAGTSETQYF
16	TRBJ1-2	TRBV25-1	NA	CASSGLLRGQNYGYTF
14	TRBJ1-5	TRBV28	NA	CASSFIVINQPQHF
16	TRBJ2-7	TRBV5-4	few	CASSAHRDTFSYEQYF
14	TRBJ1-6	TRBV7-3	NA	CASSWGQGYSPLHF
15	TRBJ1-6	TRBV11-3	NA	CASSLAGQLNSPLHF
14	TRBJ1-3	TRBV28	NA	CASSLGHQRNTIYF